The 29 T cell receptor beta chains below all came from one sample that was sequenced in a study of identical twins. One entry per CDR3 protein results from TCRdb running MiXCR on the 5' RACE reads. The sample carries about 530,000 distinct CDR3 sequences, nearly 15% recorded once. The same specimen was also included in a second study, on yellow fever vaccine responses in identical twins.

What was sequenced was CD4+ T cells sorted from blood. The receptors shown here come from a young woman in good health.

This chain uses TRBV11-2 with TRBJ2-7; 10 bases map to TRBD1. CDR3 length: 16 amino acids. The V and J ends lost 4 bases and 4 bases, in that order; junction bases with no gene match: 10. The germline V gene encodes CDR1 SGHAT and CDR2 FQNNGV. CDR3 sequence: CASSSRPGQGSYEQYF. CDR3 DNA: TGTGCCAGCAGCTCACGCCCGGGACAGGGGAGTTACGAGCAGTACTTC.

The rearrangement joins TRBV10-3 to TRBJ2-5, with 7 nucleotides matching TRBD1. CDR3 length equals 14 residues. V was pared by 6 bases and J by 5 bases, with 9 bases of the junction left unmatched. The germline gives CDR1 ENHRY, CDR2 SYGVKD. In DNA form, the CDR3 reads TGTGCCATCAGAACAGACAGGGCGGTGGAGACCCAGTACTTC. The encoded protein is CAIRTDRAVETQYF.

The gene calls are TRBV12-3 or TRBV12-4 and TRBJ2-3; 11 bases map to TRBD2. This CDR3 has 20 residues. J gave up 1 base and V 3 bases, and 15 bases lay outside the gene matches. CDR3 protein: CASSFRTKVAGGVRTDTQYF. For the CDR3, the DNA is TGTGCCAGCAGTTTTCGCACGAAGGTAGCGGGAGGGGTACGCACAGATACGCAGTATTTT.

This clonotype was counted a few times. The chain recombines TRBV6-1 with TRBJ2-3; tentative D call: TRBD2 (6 bases). This CDR3 region has 14 residues. The germline CDR1 and CDR2 sequences are MNHNS and SASEGT. Trimming removed 4 bases at V and 5 bases at J, with 13 bases between. The CDR3: CASSATSSRDTQYF. The CDR3 DNA reads TGTGCCAGCAGTGCCACTAGCTCGAGAGATACGCAGTATTTT.

This clonotype was observed a few times. The chain is built from TRBV6-1 and TRBJ2-7, with TRBD2 identical over 7 bases. The CDR3 covers 12 residues. Germline V gene lookup returns CDR1 MNHNS and CDR2 SASEGT. V was clipped by 10 bases and J by 7 bases; unmatched bases: 10. CDR3 protein: CATARLAQEQYF. CDR3 sequence (DNA): TGTGCCACGGCTCGACTAGCACAAGAGCAGTACTTC.

This clonotype was seen many times. The chain links TRBV5-1 to TRBJ2-1; the match to TRBD2 covers 7 bases. The trim removed 4 bases at V and 9 bases at J, leaving 10 bases unmatched. The CDR3 is made up of 14 amino acids. Germline lookup yields CDR1 SGHRS and CDR2 YFSETQ. The CDR3 spells CASSPSDPGGEQFF. CDR3 coding DNA: TGCGCCAGCAGCCCTTCGGATCCGGGAGGTGAGCAGTTCTTC. Full variable domain (missing parts from reference TRBV5-1 and TRBJ2-1): KAGVTQTPRYLIKTRGQQVTLSCSPISGHRSVSWYQQTPGQGLQFLFEYFSETQRNKGNFPGRFSGRQFSNSRSEMNVSTLELGDSALYLCASSPSDPGGEQFFGPGTRLTVL.

The J gene is TRBJ2-1, the V gene TRBV29-1; 11 bases align to TRBD2. Germline CDR1 reads SQVTM; CDR2 reads ANQGSEA. This CDR3 spans 13 amino acids. Trimming at V came to 7 bases and at J to 5 bases, leaving 4 bases not matched to a gene. CDR3 nucleotide sequence: TGCAGCGCCGGGACTAGCGGAAACAATGAGCAGTTCTTC. Translation: CSAGTSGNNEQFF.

This clonotype was seen only once. The chain links TRBV6-1 to TRBJ2-6, with 7 bases lining up with TRBD1. Unmatched junction bases numbered 8, after V lost 6 bases and J lost 0 bases. Per the germline V gene, CDR1 is MNHNS and CDR2 is SASEGT. The CDR3 spans 17 residues. The chain's CDR3 is CASSLGQKYSGANVLTF. The CDR3 DNA reads TGTGCCAGCAGCCTGGGACAGAAATACTCTGGGGCCAACGTCCTGACTTTC.

The CDR3 DNA reads as TGTGCCAGCAGCTTGGCCGGTCTAGCTACCTTAGGTACGCAGTATTTT. Amino acids: CASSLAGLATLGTQYF. The chain is built from TRBV5-4 and TRBJ2-3; tentative D call: TRBD2 (5 bases). Germline lookup yields CDR1 SGHNT and CDR2 YYREEE (reference sequence). Trimming removed 0 bases from V and 8 bases from J, with 19 bases in between. This CDR3 spans 16 amino acids.

This clonotype appeared a few times. The CDR3 sequence: CATSDSGRGETQYF. CDR3 in DNA: TGTGCCACCAGTGATAGCGGACGGGGGGAGACCCAGTACTTC. The chain joins TRBV24-1 to TRBJ2-5; perhaps TRBD2 as D (6 bases). V lost 3 bases to trimming and J lost 5 bases, with 12 bases between them. This CDR3 has 14 amino acids. Germline V CDR1 and CDR2: KGHDR, SFDVKD.

The chain joins TRBV18 to TRBJ2-2; D is uncertain. Germline CDR1 reads KGHSH; CDR2 reads LQKENI. V was trimmed by 2 bases and J by 4 bases, leaving 11 bases between them. The CDR3 is made up of 15 amino acids. CDR3: CASSPREGGTGELFF. For the CDR3, the DNA is TGTGCCAGCTCACCAAGGGAAGGCGGCACCGGGGAGCTGTTTTTT.

The table lists this clonotype with a few counts. The chain is built from TRBV29-1 and TRBJ2-1; 7 bases match TRBD1. Trimming took 6 bases from V and 7 from J; bases not matched to a gene: 9. Looked up from germline, CDR1 is SQVTM and CDR2 is ANQGSEA. This CDR3 region has 13 residues. This CDR3 reads CSVVGQDLNEQFF. The CDR3 bases are TGCAGCGTAGTTGGACAGGACTTAAATGAGCAGTTCTTC.

Worth noting for this clonotype: An end of the junction does not agree with germline; a read error may underlie this. The chain carries TRBV20-1 and TRBJ2-3; 8 bases fit TRBD2. CDR3 length: 17 residues. Germline CDR1 is DFQATT and CDR2 is SNEGSKA (reference sequence). The CDR3 spells CCARAPGAGGPPDTQYF. The CDR3 DNA reads as TGCTGTGCTAGAGCCCCGGGGGCGGGGGGTCCCCCAGATACGCAGTATTTT.

In this sample, this clonotype turned up many times. Its ends do not fully match the called genes, so a read error is possible. This rearrangement joins TRBV7-9 to TRBJ1-1; 9 bases align to TRBD1. Germline V gene lookup returns CDR1 SEHNR and CDR2 FQNEAQ (reference sequence). The CDR3 consists of 15 residues. This chain's CDR3 is CASSPRDRVNTEVFF. Here the CDR3 DNA reads TGTGCCAGCAGCCCGCGGGACAGGGTGAACACTGAAGTTTTCTTT.

This clonotype occurred a few times. The chain combines TRBV10-3 with TRBJ1-4, with D possibly being TRBD1 (6 bases). The CDR3 is 15 residues long. Germline values: CDR1 ENHRY, CDR2 SYGVKD. V was pared by 2 bases and J by 2 bases, with 9 bases between. In DNA form, the CDR3 reads TGTGCCATCAGTGAGACAGGGTGGACTAATGAAAAACTGTTTTTT. Its protein product is CAISETGWTNEKLFF.

This clonotype came up a few times. The rearrangement links TRBV15 to TRBJ2-4, with TRBD2 as a possible D gene (6 bases). The germline gives CDR1 LNHNV, CDR2 YYDKDF (reference sequence). The CDR3 is 16 residues long. Trimming stripped 0 bases from V and 2 bases from J, with 11 bases between. Here the CDR3 reads CATSREGGATKNIQYF. The DNA for the CDR3 is TGTGCCACCAGCAGAGAAGGAGGGGCTACCAAAAACATTCAGTACTTC.

This clonotype has a count of ten or more. The chain has TRBV18 and TRBJ2-1; TRBD1 aligns across 7 bases. This CDR3 is built from 15 residues. Germline CDR1 and CDR2: KGHSH and LQKENI. V dropped 6 bases and J dropped 4; count of bases not matched to a gene: 9. The CDR3 loop is CASSLPGQLYNEQFF. For the CDR3, the DNA is TGTGCCAGCTCGCTACCGGGACAGCTATACAATGAGCAGTTCTTC.

Remarks on this clonotype: An end of the junction does not agree with germline; a read error may underlie this. J is TRBJ1-2 and V is TRBV28, with a tentative D call TRBD1 (6 bases). Germline-derived CDR1 and CDR2 are MDHEN and SYDVKM. This CDR3 comprises 15 residues. Here the CDR3 DNA reads TGTGCCAGCAGTTGGAAGGGGACTGGGGGCTATCGCTACACCTTC. Residues: CASSWKGTGGYRYTF.

This clonotype appeared a few times. This rearrangement joins TRBV5-1 to TRBJ2-2, with a tentative D call TRBD1 (5 bases). Germline V gene data show CDR1 as SGHRS and CDR2 as YFSETQ. V lost 0 bases to trimming and J lost 5 bases, with 11 bases between them. CDR3 length: 15 residues. For the CDR3, the DNA is TGCGCCAGCAGCTTGGCTGTGGGGCGTACCGGGGAGCTGTTTTTT. Translating it yields CASSLAVGRTGELFF.

Only a few counts were recorded for this clonotype. The gene calls are TRBV29-1 and TRBJ2-1; 8 bases map to TRBD2. Trimming took 4 bases from V and 4 from J; bases not matched to a gene: 15. Germline values: CDR1 SQVTM, CDR2 ANQGSEA. The CDR3 is made up of 17 amino acids. The DNA for the CDR3 is TGCAGCGTTGGCTCTTTGAGCCTGCCTAGCGGGTACAATGAGCAGTTCTTC. Protein sequence: CSVGSLSLPSGYNEQFF.

J is TRBJ2-2 and V is TRBV4-1; 7 nucleotides agree with TRBD2. The V and J ends lost 2 bases and 3 bases, in that order; junction bases with no gene match: 6. This CDR3 region has 16 residues. Germline CDR1 reads MGHRA; CDR2 reads YSYEKL. The CDR3 bases are TGCGCCAGCAGCCAAAGGAAGGGAGGGGACACCGGGGAGCTGTTTTTT. Translating gives CASSQRKGGDTGELFF.

The chain uses TRBV2 and TRBJ2-1, with 10 positions matching TRBD2. CDR1 and CDR2 from the germline V gene are SNHLY and FYNNEI. The V gene end was trimmed by 7 bases and the J gene end by 5 bases; junction bases not matched to a gene: 11. The CDR3 length is 16 residues. The CDR3 region has the DNA TGTGCCAGCAACCAGTTTAGTAGCGGGAGGCACAATGAGCAGTTCTTC. Protein sequence: CASNQFSSGRHNEQFF.

This clonotype was counted a few times. The chain carries TRBV12-3 or TRBV12-4 and TRBJ2-7; 9 bases align to TRBD1. This CDR3 region has 15 residues. Trimming took 6 bases from V and 1 from J; bases not matched to a gene: 7. The CDR3 sequence: CASREGGQGSYEQYF. DNA of the CDR3: TGTGCCAGCAGGGAAGGGGGACAGGGATCCTACGAGCAGTACTTC.

The sample holds a few counts of this clonotype. The chain recombines TRBV5-1 with TRBJ2-1; the D gene is possibly TRBD1 (6 bases). This CDR3 is 16 amino acids long. Looked up from germline, CDR1 is SGHRS and CDR2 is YFSETQ. V shed 4 bases and J shed 8 bases, with 22 bases lying between them. In DNA, the CDR3 is TGCGCCAGCAGCGAGCAACCGGGACACACGTGGGATGAGCAGTTCTTC. It is translated as CASSEQPGHTWDEQFF.

This clonotype has ten or more counts. V and J are TRBV5-1 and TRBJ2-5, with 10 bases lining up with TRBD2. Germline CDR1 reads SGHRS; CDR2 reads YFSETQ. This CDR3 spans 16 amino acids. V gave up 1 base and J gave up 1 base; unmatched junction bases: 4. Written as DNA, the CDR3 is TGCGCCAGCAGCTTGTCTCTAGCGGGGGTCCAAGAGACCCAGTACTTC. Its translation is CASSLSLAGVQETQYF.

The chain is built from TRBV12-3 or TRBV12-4 and TRBJ1-5, with 9 nucleotides matching TRBD1. The V gene end was trimmed by 4 bases and the J gene end by 5 bases; junction bases not matched to a gene: 0. This CDR3 has 13 amino acids. CDR3 DNA sequence: TGTGCCAGCAGTTGGGACAGGGATCAGCCCCAGCATTTT. Encoded protein: CASSWDRDQPQHF.

This clonotype was seen only a few times. This chain uses TRBV4-1 with TRBJ2-2, with 7 positions matching TRBD1. J was trimmed by 4 bases and V by 4 bases; bases with no gene match: 9. The length of the CDR3 is 16 residues. Germline CDR1 MGHRA, CDR2 YSYEKL. The CDR3: CASSPRQGSSTGELFF. The CDR3 DNA follows: TGCGCCAGCAGCCCCAGACAGGGAAGTTCCACCGGGGAGCTGTTTTTT.

This chain connects TRBV20-1 to TRBJ2-5; no clear D. The CDR3 loop spans 11 amino acids. Between the trimmed V and J ends, which lost 7 bases and 5 bases, there was a span of 11 bases. CDR1 and CDR2 from the germline V gene are DFQATT and SNEGSKA (reference sequence). This CDR3 is CSGNRLETQYF. The CDR3 DNA reads as TGCAGTGGGAATAGGCTGGAGACCCAGTACTTC.

The rearrangement links TRBV20-1 to TRBJ2-7, with 8 bases that match TRBD1. The CDR3 has 15 amino acids. Looked up from germline, CDR1 is DFQATT and CDR2 is SNEGSKA (reference sequence). With V trimmed by 2 bases and J by 4 bases, 10 bases remained unmatched. CDR3 loop: CSARSGQGSFYEQYF. DNA for the CDR3: TGCAGTGCTAGATCAGGACAGGGATCTTTTTACGAGCAGTACTTC.